This entry lists 16 T cell receptor beta chains sequenced from one sample in a study of T cells in Graves' hyperthyroidism and ophthalmopathy. RNA transcripts yielded amplified TCR beta CDR3 regions. HTBI primers were the set used in a first-round RT-PCR of the TCR CDR3. TCRdb passed the multiplex PCR reads through MiXCR, listing each CDR3 protein once. The sample records about 710,000 distinct CDR3 sequences, around 17% being singletons. What was sequenced was blood. The receptors were gathered from a man in his late teens or twenties with Graves' hyperthyroidism.

The rearrangement links TRBV25-1 to TRBJ2-7; D ambiguous. V lost 1 base and J 6 bases, leaving 19 bases between the germline ends. There are 16 residues in the CDR3. Germline assignment: CDR1 MGHDK and CDR2 SYGVNS. CDR3 in DNA: TGTGCCAGCAGTGAATCCCCGAGGAGCTCTCCGGTCGAGCAGTACTTC. It is translated as CASSESPRSSPVEQYF.

This chain joins TRBV20-1 and TRBJ1-2, with 9 bases that match TRBD1. The CDR3 spans 15 residues. Germline CDR1 DFQATT, CDR2 SNEGSKA (reference sequence). J gave up 8 bases and V 0 bases, and 10 bases lay outside the gene matches. The CDR3, as DNA: TGCAGTGCTAGAGATTCCCTACAGGGGGCGGGCGGCTACACCTTC. It translates to CSARDSLQGAGGYTF.

This clonotype was counted only a few times. The chain couples TRBV7-8 to TRBJ2-7; D is ambiguous. CDR3 length: 14 residues. Germline values: CDR1 SGHVS, CDR2 FQNEAQ. Trimming left V 5 bases short and J 8 bases short, with 19 bases between. CDR3 nucleotide sequence: TGTGCCAGCAGCCCGCGTTTGGGCGTAATGAAGCAGTACTTC. It is translated as CASSPRLGVMKQYF.

This clonotype was detected many times. The chain joins TRBV30 to TRBJ2-1; the D gene is possibly TRBD2 (5 bases). Germline V lookup: CDR1 GTSNPN, CDR2 SVGIG (reference sequence). Trimming took 4 bases from V and 0 from J, leaving 13 bases between them. This CDR3 contains 15 residues. The CDR3 sequence: CAWTPGSRSYNEQFF. For the CDR3, the DNA is TGTGCCTGGACCCCGGGATCACGCTCCTACAATGAGCAGTTCTTC.

This clonotype was recorded at least ten times. This rearrangement joins TRBV20-1 to TRBJ2-1; 7 bases align to TRBD2. The V segment lost 3 bases and the J segment 4 bases; nucleotides outside the gene matches: 15. Germline CDR1 and CDR2: DFQATT and SNEGSKA (reference sequence). CDR3 length: 17 residues. CDR3 sequence reads: CSASLPLAMLHYNEQFF. The CDR3 DNA follows: TGCAGTGCTAGCCTGCCACTAGCGATGTTACATTACAATGAGCAGTTCTTC.

The rearrangement links TRBV4-1 to TRBJ1-5; TRBD1 matches 9 bases. The CDR3 has 16 residues. V was pared by 1 base and J by 6 bases, with 7 bases of the junction left unmatched. Germline CDR1 is MGHRA and CDR2 is YSYEKL. CDR3 residues: CASSQGRTGGGQPQHF. In DNA form, the CDR3 reads TGCGCCAGCAGCCAAGGGCGCACAGGGGGCGGTCAGCCCCAGCATTTT.

The chain has TRBV19 and TRBJ2-6, with TRBD1 matching 10 bases. This CDR3 contains 16 residues. From germline, CDR1 is LNHDA and CDR2 SQIVND (reference sequence). Trimming removed 10 bases from V and 0 bases from J; junction bases left unmatched: 6. The CDR3 spells CATLGTGDSGANVLTF. The CDR3 DNA is TGTGCCACCCTAGGGACAGGGGACTCTGGGGCCAACGTCCTGACTTTC.

This clonotype came up a few times. J is TRBJ2-6 and V is TRBV28; 9 bases map to TRBD1. CDR1 and CDR2 from the germline V gene are MDHEN and SYDVKM. This CDR3 comprises 18 residues. Germline trimming cut 6 bases from V and 0 bases from J; bases unmatched to any gene: 9. CDR3 loop: CASSGPGQGGSGANVLTF. In nucleotides, the CDR3 is TGTGCCAGCAGCGGGCCGGGACAGGGAGGCTCTGGGGCCAACGTCCTGACTTTC.

The table lists this clonotype with many counts. The chain carries TRBV5-4 and TRBJ2-3; D call uncertain. CDR3 length: 13 amino acids. The germline V gene has CDR1 SGHNT and CDR2 YYREEE (reference sequence). Deletions cut 0 bases from V and 4 bases from J, with 6 bases between. The chain's CDR3 is CASSLAAADTQYF. DNA of the CDR3: TGTGCCAGCAGCTTGGCCGCAGCAGATACGCAGTATTTT. Full variable domain (remainder filled in from reference TRBV5-4 and TRBJ2-3): ETGVTQSPTHLIKTRGQQVTLRCSSQSGHNTVSWYQQALGQGPQFIFQYYREEENGRGNFPPRFSGLQFPNYSSELNVNALELDDSALYLCASSLAAADTQYFGPGTRLTVL.

This clonotype was observed a handful of times. The chain employs TRBV20-1 and TRBJ2-7; TRBD2 matches 10 bases. This CDR3 spans 15 amino acids. V was clipped by 0 bases and J by 5 bases; unmatched bases: 7. Germline CDR1 reads DFQATT; CDR2 reads SNEGSKA (reference sequence). As DNA, the CDR3 is TGCAGTGCTAGAGATGCGGCTAGCGGGAGTAACGAGCAGTACTTC. Protein product: CSARDAASGSNEQYF.

This clonotype has a count of ten or more. This chain connects TRBV12-3 or TRBV12-4 to TRBJ2-7; 13 bases map to TRBD2. J was trimmed by 4 bases and V by 7 bases; bases with no gene match: 7. This CDR3 has 15 amino acids. CDR3 sequence (DNA): TGTGCCAGCACCACTAGCGGGAGGGCCGGGTACGAGCAGTACTTC. It specifies CASTTSGRAGYEQYF.

The gene calls are TRBV14 and TRBJ2-2; 12 bases map to TRBD2. This CDR3 has 15 residues. Germline loops: CDR1 SGHDN, CDR2 FVKESK. Trimming cost V 3 bases and J 6 bases; bases outside gene matches: 2. CDR3 residues: CASSHRLAGAGELFF. Here the CDR3 DNA reads TGTGCCAGCAGCCACAGACTAGCGGGAGCCGGGGAGCTGTTTTTT.

There are many counts of this clonotype. The V call is TRBV28, the J call TRBJ2-1; tentatively, D is TRBD1 (5 bases). Trimming pared 6 bases from V and 0 bases from J, leaving 15 bases between. This CDR3 contains 16 residues. CDR1 is MDHEN, CDR2 SYDVKM, per germline. The CDR3 region has the DNA TGTGCCAGCAGAACCGACAGTGGAAGCTCCTACAATGAGCAGTTCTTC. Protein product: CASRTDSGSSYNEQFF. Variable domain in full (rest from reference TRBV28 and TRBJ2-1): DVKVTQSSRYLVKRTGEKVFLECVQDMDHENMFWYRQDPGLGLRLIYFSYDVKMKEKGDIPEGYSVSREKKERFSLILESASTNQTSMYLCASRTDSGSSYNEQFFGPGTRLTVL.

This clonotype occurred many times. This chain uses TRBV6-1 with TRBJ2-7, with 9 bases identical to TRBD2. The V and J ends lost 5 bases and 5 bases, in that order; junction bases with no gene match: 7. The CDR3 length is 14 residues. Looked up from germline, CDR1 is MNHNS and CDR2 is SASEGT. CDR3: CASSRRTSVDEQYF. The DNA for the CDR3 is TGTGCCAGCAGTCGACGGACTAGCGTTGACGAGCAGTACTTC.

J is TRBJ2-2 and V is TRBV7-9, with D maybe TRBD1 (6 bases). The CDR3 contains 11 residues. Germline V gene sequence: CDR1 SEHNR, CDR2 FQNEAQ (reference sequence). In DNA form, the CDR3 reads TGTGGAACAGGGCTCACCGGGGAGCTGTTTTTT. Translating gives CGTGLTGELFF.

This clonotype was seen many times. V and J are TRBV7-6 and TRBJ2-1; 12 bases fit TRBD1. CDR1 and CDR2 from the germline V gene are SGHVS and FNYEAQ. V lost 4 bases and J lost 9; bases outside the gene matches: 10. The CDR3 sequence is 16 residues long. The CDR3 nucleotides are TGTGCCAGCAGCTCCAGCCCGGGACAGGGGGCTAGTGAGCAGTTCTTC. As protein: CASSSSPGQGASEQFF.